This T cell receptor beta chain was profiled in a study of cytomegalovirus exposure and HLA in healthy donors. Points from the study as a whole: High specificity and sensitivity for cytomegalovirus status were reported for the classifier. Among CMV-associated TCR beta chains, most appeared HLA-restricted in a later analysis.

The CDR3 runs 15 residues. In germline, CDR1 is SGHRS, CDR2 YFSETQ. Trimming removed 6 bases from V and 5 bases from J, with 18 bases in between. Points on this clone: Its antigen is as yet unknown.

Use of 60 Vbeta and 13 Jbeta primers characterized the PCR. In the study's own analysis: In a later analysis, of 84 million or so unique beta chains, about 12 million appeared in at least two donors. The method was immunoSEQ multiplex PCR; TCRdb's version includes in-frame clones alone and lacks a portion of them. V and J calls and clone size follow that table, whereas D and trimming were derived from the DNA. The specimen's table records around 60,000 clones. Sequencing was performed on PBMCs. The receptor was isolated from a woman aged 18-30 years in good health and CMV-seronegative. The J gene is TRBJ2-1, the V gene TRBV5-1; D call uncertain. CDR3 sequence: CASTQSGTANNEQFF. The DNA of the CDR3 is TGCGCCAGCACCCAGTCAGGTACTGCCAACAATGAGCAGTTCTTC.